Presented here are 21 T cell receptor beta chains from one specimen sequenced in a study of tumor-infiltrating lymphocytes in primary liver carcinoma. From roughly 0.45 ug total RNA, TCR beta cDNA was generated with a primer in the constant region. ARM-PCR, slightly modified, supplied the TCR beta libraries through three nested multiplex PCR rounds. It was with TRBV1-TRBV30 forward primers and a C-beta reverse primer that the first two PCR rounds were run, at roughly 10 cycles each. TCRdb reprocessed the multiplex PCR reads with MiXCR, giving one entry per CDR3 protein. The sample has 90,000 to 150,000 distinct CDR3 sequences, roughly 75% seen once; the top ten hold more than 8%. Unsorted bulk tissue of about 19-33 mg yielded co-extracted RNA and DNA. Sequenced: tumor-adjacent normal liver tissue. The receptors were sampled from a woman aged 55-75 years with primary liver carcinoma and hepatitis B virus infection.

Concerning this clonotype: A much more abundant neighbour one base away suggests this may be a read error. The gene calls are TRBV5-1 and TRBJ2-3, with a tentative D call TRBD1 (6 bases). CDR1 is SGHRS and CDR2 is YFSETQ in the germline V gene. Trimming pared 4 bases from V and 4 bases from J, leaving 19 bases between. The CDR3 sequence is 16 residues long. The CDR3 coding sequence is TGCGCCAGCAGCCCGGGACACGGAAAAGGGGCAGATACGCAGTATTTT. The encoded protein is CASSPGHGKGADTQYF.

The CDR3 protein is CNVGVGQSTDTQYF. CDR3 in DNA: TGCAATGTTGGCGTGGGACAGTCTACAGATACGCAGTATTTT. The rearrangement joins TRBV29-1 to TRBJ2-3, with 7 bases identical to TRBD1. Germline assignment: CDR1 SQVTM and CDR2 ANQGSEA. CDR3 size: 14 residues.

The table lists this clonotype with a count of one. One junction end does not reproduce the germline sequence, and a read error may be involved. This chain links TRBV5-1 with TRBJ1-2, with a weak D call TRBD1 (6 bases). CDR1 is SGHRS, CDR2 YFSETQ, per germline. This CDR3 has 15 amino acids. The CDR3 sequence is CANSDLLGHNYCYTF. The CDR3 region has the DNA TGCGCCAACAGCGATTTGTTGGGACACAACTATTGCTACACCTTC.

To note about this clonotype: At one end, the junction sequence differs from germline, possibly due to a read error. CDR3: CVSSEMGQTYMQYF. DNA of the CDR3: TGTGTCAGCAGTGAGATGGGACAGACCTACATGCAGTACTTC. This rearrangement joins TRBV6-1 to TRBJ2-7; 7 bases agree with TRBD1. The CDR3 is 14 residues long. In germline, CDR1 is MNHNS, CDR2 SASEGT.

For this clonotype: A much larger clone lies one base from this, so it may be a read error. The V and J genes are TRBV7-9 and TRBJ2-7; 9 bases agree with TRBD1. Unmatched junction bases numbered 8, after V lost 0 bases and J lost 5 bases. Germline V lookup: CDR1 SEHNR, CDR2 FQNEAQ (reference sequence). The CDR3 runs to 16 residues. As DNA, the CDR3 is TGTGCCAGCAGCTTAGCCTCGGGGACAGGGAGGGACGAGCAGTACTTC. The encoded protein is CASSLASGTGRDEQYF.

The chain combines TRBV29-1 with TRBJ1-2; the D gene is possibly TRBD1 (6 bases). The V and J ends lost 3 bases and 8 bases respectively, with 16 bases between them. CDR3 size: 13 residues. Germline V gene sequence: CDR1 SQVTM, CDR2 ANQGSEA. The CDR3 region is CSVEAGGEGGYTF. In DNA form, the CDR3 reads TGCAGCGTTGAGGCTGGGGGCGAAGGGGGCTACACCTTC.

Regarding this clonotype: One end of the junction varies from germline; a read error may be responsible. V is TRBV6-2 or TRBV6-3 and J is TRBJ2-6; weak D call: TRBD2 (7 bases). Germline V CDR1 and CDR2: MNHEY, SVGEGT. The CDR3 runs to 16 residues. The CDR3 spells CASRGGPSSGANVVTF. In nucleotides, the CDR3 is TGTGCCAGCAGGGGGGGGCCCTCGTCTGGGGCCAACGTCGTGACTTTC.

Concerning this clonotype: At one boundary the junction diverges from the germline segment, which might be a read error. This sequence joins TRBV12-5 and TRBJ2-5; TRBD2 might be the D (5 bases). CDR1 and CDR2 from the germline V gene are LGHNT and FRNRAP. There are 14 residues in the CDR3. The CDR3 loop reads CASSLDWRVETQYF. The CDR3 DNA reads as TGTGCTAGTAGTTTGGATTGGCGGGTAGAGACCCAGTACTTC.

This clonotype was recorded only once. One end of the junction fails to match germline, which may point to a read error. The chain has TRBV11-2 and TRBJ2-7, with 8 bases fitting TRBD2. CDR3 length: 15 amino acids. Germline V gene sequence: CDR1 SGHAT, CDR2 FQNNGV. CDR3 coding DNA: TGTGCCAGCAGCATAGATAGGGGACTAGTTCCCGAGTGGTACTTC. This translates into CASSIDRGLVPEWYF.

This clonotype was recorded at least ten times. This sequence joins TRBV28 and TRBJ1-1; D not resolved. V dropped 3 bases and J dropped 1 base, with 6 bases sitting between them. The germline gives CDR1 MDHEN, CDR2 SYDVKM. The CDR3 runs 13 residues. As DNA, the CDR3 is TGTGCCAGCAGTTTGGGCGGGAACACTGAAGCTTTCTTT. It codes for CASSLGGNTEAFF.

This sequence joins TRBV6-1 and TRBJ2-7; 8 nucleotides line up with TRBD2. The CDR3 totals 15 residues. Trimming cost V 3 bases and J 10 bases; bases outside gene matches: 14. Germline assignment: CDR1 MNHNS and CDR2 SASEGT. In DNA form, the CDR3 reads TGTGCCAGCAGTGAGGCGAGCGGGAGCTCCTGCGATCAGTACTTC. It yields the protein CASSEASGSSCDQYF.

Comment on this clonotype: As the CDR3 is not closed by the conserved phenylalanine or tryptophan, this likely results from a read error. The DNA is left out, because the CDR3 cannot be placed on it with certainty; the CDR3 is given as TCRdb lists it. V gene TRBV11-2 combines with J gene TRBJ2-1; TRBD2, the table's D call, lacks a check against the DNA. Looked up from germline, CDR1 is SGHAT and CDR2 is FQNNGV. The CDR3 totals 17 residues, both ends included. The chain's CDR3 is CASSFTPLRSSYNEQLL.

The chain recombines TRBV7-6 with TRBJ2-2, with 13 nucleotides matching TRBD2. The length of the CDR3 is 19 residues. CDR1 and CDR2 from the germline V gene are SGHVS and FNYEAQ. Trimming cost V 5 bases and J 0 bases; bases outside gene matches: 9. CDR3 in DNA: TGTGCCAGCAGCCCCCGACTAGCGGGAGGTCTCGCGAACACCGGGGAGCTGTTTTTT. Amino acid sequence: CASSPRLAGGLANTGELFF.

To note about this clonotype: One junction end disagrees with the germline gene, perhaps due to a read error. V is TRBV11-1 and J is TRBJ2-2; no firm D call. CDR3 length: 17 residues. Germline values: CDR1 SGHAT, CDR2 FQDESV (reference sequence). The CDR3 protein is CANSARPFQVITGELFF. CDR3 nucleotides: TGTGCCAACAGCGCCCGGCCATTCCAAGTTATCACCGGGGAGCTGTTTTTT.

This rearrangement joins TRBV5-1 to TRBJ2-1; weak D call: TRBD2 (5 bases). Trimming cost V 4 bases and J 6 bases, with 20 bases left between them. CDR1 is SGHRS, CDR2 YFSETQ, per germline. CDR3 size: 16 residues. CDR3 protein: CASSGIIVGVANEQFF. CDR3 sequence (DNA): TGCGCCAGCAGCGGCATTATAGTGGGAGTAGCCAATGAGCAGTTCTTC.

J is TRBJ2-7 and V is TRBV29-1, with D maybe TRBD2 (5 bases). Germline V gene data show CDR1 as SQVTM and CDR2 as ANQGSEA. The CDR3 has 13 amino acids. V shed 3 bases and J shed 1 base, with 10 bases lying between them. CDR3 coding DNA: TGCAGCGTTGATGTGGGAGCGTCCTACGAGCAGTACTTC. Its protein is CSVDVGASYEQYF.

On this clonotype: One junction end does not reproduce the germline sequence, and a read error may be involved. The rearrangement links TRBV5-4 to TRBJ2-7; 7 nucleotides agree with TRBD1. Germline CDR1 SGHNT, CDR2 YYREEE (reference sequence). The CDR3 consists of 14 residues. The CDR3 bases are TGTACCAGCAGCCCCGGGACAGTACCCTACAAGCAGTACTTC. It encodes CTSSPGTVPYKQYF.

This clonotype was seen a handful of times. Given a much more abundant clone one base away, this may be a read error. This sequence joins TRBV29-1 and TRBJ2-3; D possibly corresponds to TRBD1 (5 bases). V dropped 5 bases and J dropped 2 bases, with 14 bases sitting between them. The CDR3 has 14 amino acids. Germline assignment: CDR1 SQVTM and CDR2 ANQGSEA. This CDR3 is CSVRDRAFTDTQYF. As DNA, the CDR3 is TGCAGCGTTCGTGACAGAGCATTCACAGATACGCAGTATTTT.

A few counts support this clonotype. In DNA, the CDR3 is TGTGCCAGTAGCCGCAGGACTGGCGGAACCGGGGAGCTGTTTTTT. Translation: CASSRRTGGTGELFF. The chain combines TRBV11-2 with TRBJ2-2; perhaps TRBD2 as D (5 bases). The CDR3 sequence is 15 residues long. With 9 bases removed from V and 5 bases from J, the gap between germline ends came to 19 bases. CDR1 is SGHAT, CDR2 FQNNGV, per germline.

As regards this clonotype: Just one base apart from a much larger clone, this may be a read error. The chain uses TRBV10-3 and TRBJ2-3; 11 nucleotides agree with TRBD2. This CDR3 comprises 16 residues. CDR1 and CDR2 from the germline V gene are ENHRY and SYGVKD. CDR3 DNA sequence: TGTGCCATCAGCGTAGCGGGAGGGACGGCGACAGATAAGCAGTATTTT. It specifies CAISVAGGTATDKQYF.

This clonotype has at least ten counts. The chain combines TRBV28 with TRBJ2-7; maybe TRBD2 (5 bases). The CDR3 length is 12 residues. Trimming cost V 4 bases and J 4 bases, with 8 bases left between them. Germline lookup yields CDR1 MDHEN and CDR2 SYDVKM. CDR3 amino acids: CASSSGEYEQYF. Here the CDR3 DNA reads TGTGCCAGCAGTTCCGGGGAGTACGAGCAGTACTTC. Looking up the rest from reference TRBV28 and TRBJ2-7 gives the full variable domain: DVKVTQSSRYLVKRTGEKVFLECVQDMDHENMFWYRQDPGLGLRLIYFSYDVKMKEKGDIPEGYSVSREKKERFSLILESASTNQTSMYLCASSSGEYEQYFGPGTRLTVT.